This T cell receptor beta chain emerged from a study of T cells in Graves' hyperthyroidism and ophthalmopathy. Notes on this clonotype: The antigen is unknown.

Amplified TCR beta CDR3 regions came from RNA transcripts. A first-round RT-PCR of the TCR CDR3 used the HTBI primer set. Using its own MiXCR run on the multiplex PCR reads, TCRdb lists one record per CDR3 protein. The table records roughly 300,000 distinct CDR3 sequences, 15% to 20% of them present only once. Germline V gene data show CDR1 as LGHNA and CDR2 as YNFKEQ. The CDR3 extends over 14 amino acids. With 4 bases removed from V and 10 bases from J, the gap between germline ends came to 17 bases. Study-wide results and caveats: Ophthalmopathy could be told apart from stable hyperthyroidism with a 13 V-J model. Blood also carried most thyroid clonotypes expanded above 0.001.

This sequence was found in a woman in her forties or fifties with Graves' hyperthyroidism. Sequenced material: blood. This rearrangement joins TRBV4-2 to TRBJ2-1; the D gene is possibly TRBD2 (6 bases). The CDR3 protein is CASSRGRDLAEQFF. For the CDR3, the DNA is TGTGCCAGCAGCCGGGGACGGGACTTGGCCGAGCAGTTCTTC.